A selection of T cell receptor beta chains follows, all from one sample in a study of T cells in Graves' hyperthyroidism and ophthalmopathy. TCRdb redid the calling of the multiplex PCR reads with MiXCR, one entry per CDR3 protein. Among 300,000 to 450,000 distinct CDR3 sequences listed, under 15% were seen once. Material: blood. These receptors all stem from a woman aged 25 to 45 with Graves' hyperthyroidism. Both conserved end residues are part of each CDR3. The order of the fields is J gene, D gene, V gene, clone size, CDR3 DNA, CDR3 protein. D genes are given only for firm matches. Clone sizes are given selectively: once, few, many, or a class where the clone is expanded.

J: TRBJ2-1
D: .
V: TRBV28
size: many
DNA: TGTGCCAGCAGTATATCAGGGGTGACTGAGCAGTTCTTC
CDR3: CASSISGVTEQFF

J: TRBJ2-1
D: .
V: TRBV29-1
size: .
DNA: TGCAGCGTTGGGGCCAGTTGGTTCCTCAATGAGCAGTTCTTC
CDR3: CSVGASWFLNEQFF

J: TRBJ1-2
D: TRBD1
V: TRBV3-1
size: many
DNA: TGTGCCAGCAGCCACGGACTAATGGACAGGGTCTATGGCTACACCTTC
CDR3: CASSHGLMDRVYGYTF

J: TRBJ1-1
D: TRBD1
V: TRBV7-6
size: .
DNA: TGTGCCAGCAGCTTAGATCTAGCCGGGACAGGGAACACTGAAGCTTTCTTT
CDR3: CASSLDLAGTGNTEAFF

J: TRBJ1-1
D: .
V: TRBV6-1
size: few
DNA: TGTGCCAGCAGCCATCAACCGAACACTGAAGCTTTCTTT
CDR3: CASSHQPNTEAFF

J: TRBJ2-3
D: .
V: TRBV7-2
size: .
DNA: TGTGCCAGCAGCGCGTCAATTGGGTCTTCCAACACGCAGTATTTT
CDR3: CASSASIGSSNTQYF

J: TRBJ2-5
D: .
V: TRBV6-1
size: few
DNA: TGTGCCAGCAGTGAATATCGGGGCCAAGAGACCCAGTACTTC
CDR3: CASSEYRGQETQYF

J: TRBJ1-3
D: .
V: TRBV28
size: .
DNA: TGTGCCAGCAGTCATGCGGGGCGGAGCCCCGGCTCTGGAAACACCATATATTTT
CDR3: CASSHAGRSPGSGNTIYF

J: TRBJ1-3
D: .
V: TRBV18
size: few
DNA: TGTGCCAGCTCACCAGCGGGACAACCCACCATATATTTT
CDR3: CASSPAGQPTIYF

J: TRBJ2-2
D: .
V: TRBV18
size: few
DNA: TGTGCCAGCTCACCATCCCGGTGGACCGGGGAGCTGTTTTTT
CDR3: CASSPSRWTGELFF

J: TRBJ1-1
D: .
V: TRBV5-8
size: many
DNA: TGTGCCAGCAGCCCCGGGACGGGTGGTCACACTGAAGCTTTCTTT
CDR3: CASSPGTGGHTEAFF

J: TRBJ1-1
D: .
V: TRBV18
size: many
DNA: TGTGCCAGCTCACCAGCGACAGGCCTCCAGGGCACTGAAGCTTTCTTT
CDR3: CASSPATGLQGTEAFF

J: TRBJ2-7
D: .
V: TRBV27
size: many
DNA: TGTGCCAGCAGTACCTCCTACCACCTGGGCGAGCAGTACTTC
CDR3: CASSTSYHLGEQYF

J: TRBJ2-1
D: TRBD2
V: TRBV6-1
size: .
DNA: TGTGCCGGCAGCTCGCCCCTAGCGGGGAGTTACAATGAGCAGTTCTTC
CDR3: CAGSSPLAGSYNEQFF

J: TRBJ2-3
D: .
V: TRBV7-3
size: .
DNA: TGTGCCAGCAGCTACGACAGGTACACAGATACGCAGTATTTT
CDR3: CASSYDRYTDTQYF

J: TRBJ2-7
D: TRBD2
V: TRBV5-1
size: .
DNA: TGCGCCAGCAGTCTGGGTAGCGGGCTAAACTACGAGCAGTACTTC
CDR3: CASSLGSGLNYEQYF

J: TRBJ2-1
D: TRBD2
V: TRBV24-1
size: many
DNA: TGTGCCACCAGTGATCTAGCGGGCCAAGGAAATGAGCAGTTCTTC
CDR3: CATSDLAGQGNEQFF